What follows are 31 T cell receptor beta chains derived from one specimen sequenced in a study of long-term antiretroviral therapy in people with HIV. It was version v3.0 of the immunoSEQ assay that was run at survey level. Here immunoSEQ multiplex PCR was the method, and the copy in TCRdb shows in-frame clones only, minus some. The sample has 28,000 or so clones, about three quarters seen once; the top ten hold around a tenth. Source: unsorted PBMCs, taken 1.5 years before starting antiretroviral therapy. These receptors were obtained from a man aged 18 to 29 with HIV.

CDR3 sequence: CASSLLGSGGPHNEQFF. CDR3 bases: TGTGCCAGCAGTTTACTTGGTAGCGGAGGTCCCCACAATGAGCAGTTCTTC. The rearrangement joins TRBV27 to TRBJ2-1; TRBD2 might be the D (6 bases). This CDR3 has 17 amino acids. Germline V gene data show CDR1 as MNHEY and CDR2 as SMNVEV (reference sequence). V dropped 2 bases and J dropped 5 bases, with 19 bases sitting between them.

This clone has only one observation. The chain employs TRBV5-1 and TRBJ2-5; TRBD2 aligns across 10 bases. V lost 7 bases to trimming and J lost 2 bases; unmatched junction nucleotides: 5. Germline V lookup: CDR1 SGHRS, CDR2 YFSETQ. The CDR3 covers 14 residues. CDR3 in amino acids: CASRPSGGQETQYF. In DNA form, the CDR3 reads TGCGCCAGCCGGCCTAGCGGGGGACAAGAGACCCAGTACTTC.

J is TRBJ1-1 and V is TRBV7-8; D ambiguous. V was shortened by 2 bases and J by 0 bases, with 10 bases between the two germline ends. The CDR3 runs 15 residues. Germline V lookup: CDR1 SGHVS, CDR2 FQNEAQ. The CDR3 region is CASSLSAGLNTEAFF. The CDR3 DNA is TGTGCCAGCAGCTTATCGGCAGGCTTGAACACTGAAGCTTTCTTT.

This clone qualifies as medium-sized (0.01 to 0.1%). Additional DNA sequences in this sample encode the identical CDR3. The rearrangement joins TRBV5-1 to TRBJ2-7; TRBD2 matches 9 bases. V lost 5 bases and J lost 1; bases outside the gene matches: 4. This CDR3 is 14 amino acids long. The germline gives CDR1 SGHRS, CDR2 YFSETQ. CDR3 in amino acids: CASSVSGGSYEQYF. The DNA for the CDR3 is TGCGCCAGCAGTGTGAGCGGGGGGTCCTACGAGCAGTACTTC.

This clone was found once. This sequence joins TRBV4-1 and TRBJ1-5, with D perhaps TRBD1 (5 bases). The V gene's germline CDR1 is MGHRA and CDR2 YSYEKL. V was trimmed by 4 bases and J by 10 bases, leaving 20 bases between them. The CDR3 has 15 amino acids. CDR3 loop: CASSPQQVTGRPQHF. The CDR3 region has the DNA TGCGCCAGCAGCCCCCAACAGGTCACTGGACGTCCCCAGCATTTT.

The chain combines TRBV9 with TRBJ1-3; D is unresolved. The V and J ends lost 0 bases and 2 bases respectively, with 9 bases between them. Germline CDR1 is SGDLS and CDR2 is YYNGEE. The CDR3 runs to 15 residues. The CDR3 region is CASSVVGIPGNTIYF. Here the CDR3 DNA reads TGTGCCAGCAGCGTAGTCGGCATACCTGGAAACACCATATATTTT.

The chain links TRBV5-1 to TRBJ2-1, with D perhaps given as TRBD1 or TRBD2 (6 bases each). Germline CDR1 is SGHRS and CDR2 is YFSETQ. V was trimmed by 5 bases and J by 12 bases, leaving 12 bases between them. The CDR3 is 11 amino acids. CDR3 bases: TGCGCCAGCAGTCAGGGGACTCTGCAGTTCTTC. Its translation is CASSQGTLQFF.

The chain carries TRBV13 and TRBJ2-1; TRBD2 might be the D (7 bases). CDR1 is PRHDT and CDR2 is FYEKMQ in the germline V gene (reference sequence). The V end lost 6 bases, the J end lost 8 bases, and 17 bases lay between the germline ends. This CDR3 region has 14 residues. Here the CDR3 reads CASRDPGGRDEQFF. The CDR3 coding sequence is TGTGCCAGCAGGGATCCGGGGGGCCGGGATGAGCAGTTCTTC.

V usage is TRBV4-3 and J usage is TRBJ1-2; D not resolved. The CDR3 contains 14 residues. CDR1 is LGHNA, CDR2 YSLEER, per germline. V shed 4 bases and J shed 4 bases, with 13 bases lying between them. CDR3 residues: CASSPFGLGYGYTF. The CDR3, as DNA: TGCGCCAGCAGCCCCTTTGGGCTCGGCTATGGCTACACCTTC.

CDR3 sequence: CASSTWRGNEQFF. The CDR3 nucleotides are TGTGCCAGCAGTACATGGAGGGGCAATGAGCAGTTCTTC. The rearrangement uses TRBV2 and TRBJ2-1; TRBD2 is a possible D gene (6 bases). V dropped 5 bases and J dropped 6 bases, with 11 bases sitting between them. The CDR3 covers 13 residues. Germline-derived CDR1 and CDR2 are SNHLY and FYNNEI.

This sequence joins TRBV6-1 and TRBJ2-7; D is uncertain. The CDR3 runs 12 residues. CDR1 and CDR2 from the germline V gene are MNHNS and SASEGT. The V end lost 10 bases, the J end lost 7 bases, and 17 bases lay between the germline ends. The CDR3 nucleotides read TGTGCCACCAAAGCAGCCCCGGCGGAGCAGTACTTC. The encoded protein is CATKAAPAEQYF.

The V call is TRBV15, the J call TRBJ2-7; 13 bases line up with TRBD2. The CDR3 contains 17 residues. Germline assignment: CDR1 LNHNV and CDR2 YYDKDF (reference sequence). The ends lost 0 bases at V and 5 bases at J; junction bases unmatched: 7. CDR3 sequence reads: CATSRDKRTSGSDEQYF. CDR3 DNA: TGTGCCACCAGCAGAGATAAAAGGACTAGCGGGAGCGACGAGCAGTACTTC.

This clone has only a few counts. This sequence joins TRBV12-5 and TRBJ2-7; TRBD1 matches at 7 bases. Germline values: CDR1 LGHNT, CDR2 FRNRAP. The CDR3 length is 13 residues. V was clipped by 6 bases and J by 3 bases; unmatched bases: 5. CDR3 in DNA: TGTGCTAGTGGGCCCCGGGACAGCTACGAGCAGTACTTC. Protein sequence: CASGPRDSYEQYF. Filled out from reference TRBV12-5 and TRBJ2-7, the complete variable domain reads DARVTQTPRHKVTEMGQEVTMRCQPILGHNTVFWYRQTMMQGLELLAYFRNRAPLDDSGMPKDRFSAEMPDATLATLKIQPSEPRDSAVYFCASGPRDSYEQYFGPGTRLTVT.

The chain has TRBV9 and TRBJ1-3; 7 bases map to TRBD1. This CDR3 is built from 15 residues. The V gene's germline CDR1 is SGDLS and CDR2 YYNGEE. Trimming at V came to 7 bases and at J to 0 bases, leaving 7 bases not matched to a gene. CDR3 loop: CASRRDSSSGNTIYF. In DNA form, the CDR3 reads TGTGCCAGCCGAAGGGACAGTTCCTCTGGAAACACCATATATTTT. Complete variable domain (other parts from reference TRBV9 and TRBJ1-3): DSGVTQTPKHLITATGQRVTLRCSPRSGDLSVYWYQQSLDQGLQFLIQYYNGEERAKGNILERFSAQQFPDLHSELNLSSLELGDSALYFCASRRDSSSGNTIYFGEGSWLTVV.

The chain recombines TRBV7-6 with TRBJ2-7, with 9 bases fitting TRBD1. The germline V gene has CDR1 SGHVS and CDR2 FNYEAQ. The CDR3 has 15 residues. The trim removed 5 bases at V and 5 bases at J, leaving 10 bases unmatched. CDR3 in amino acids: CASSPVRDRVDEQYF. The CDR3 coding sequence is TGTGCCAGCAGCCCTGTCCGGGACAGGGTGGACGAGCAGTACTTC. Variable domain in full (rest from reference TRBV7-6 and TRBJ2-7): GAGVSQSPRYKVTKRGQDVALRCDPISGHVSLYWYRQALGQGPEFLTYFNYEAQQDKSGLPNDRFSAERPEGSISTLTIQRTEQRDSAMYRCASSPVRDRVDEQYFGPGTRLTVT.

This chain uses TRBV7-8 with TRBJ2-2; 8 bases agree with TRBD2. Germline CDR1 is SGHVS and CDR2 is FQNEAQ. This CDR3 spans 17 amino acids. J was trimmed by 0 bases and V by 6 bases; bases with no gene match: 9. The CDR3 loop reads CASRPHRGLANTGELFF. CDR3 DNA: TGTGCCAGCAGGCCCCACCGGGGACTAGCGAACACCGGGGAGCTGTTTTTT. Full variable domain (missing parts from reference TRBV7-8 and TRBJ2-2): GAGVSQSPRYKVAKRGQDVALRCDPISGHVSLFWYQQALGQGPEFLTYFQNEAQLDKSGLPSDRFFAERPEGSVSTLKIQRTQQEDSAVYLCASRPHRGLANTGELFFGEGSRLTVL.

The V and J genes are TRBV4-1 and TRBJ1-1; D is undetermined. The germline V and J ends were trimmed by 1 base and 5 bases, with 11 bases remaining between them. The CDR3 is made up of 14 amino acids. In germline, CDR1 is MGHRA, CDR2 YSYEKL. The CDR3 spells CASSQGVGRTEAFF. The CDR3 nucleotides read TGCGCCAGCAGCCAAGGGGTCGGCAGAACTGAAGCTTTCTTT.

This clone was seen a single time. V gene TRBV6-5 combines with J gene TRBJ1-1, with 7 bases lining up with TRBD1. Losses at the gene ends were 6 bases for V and 7 bases for J; bases not matched to a gene: 8. Looked up from germline, CDR1 is MNHEY and CDR2 is SVGAGI. This CDR3 is built from 13 residues. CDR3 DNA: TGTGCCAGCAGGAATCCCGACAGGGATGAAGCTTTCTTT. Protein: CASRNPDRDEAFF.

The chain combines TRBV30 with TRBJ1-3; D is unresolved. Germline-derived CDR1 and CDR2 are GTSNPN and SVGIG (reference sequence). The V end lost 3 bases, the J end lost 1 base, and 10 bases lay between the germline ends. CDR3 size: 14 residues. The CDR3 sequence: CAWSPSFSGNTIYF. The CDR3, as DNA: TGTGCCTGGAGCCCAAGTTTTTCTGGAAACACCATATATTTT.

J is TRBJ1-2 and V is TRBV7-2; 7 bases align to TRBD1. This CDR3 comprises 14 residues. The germline gives CDR1 SGHTA, CDR2 FQGNSA. V shed 3 bases and J 4 bases; nucleotides not matched to a gene: 5. For the CDR3, the DNA is TGTGCCAGCAGCTTTGCGACAGGGTCCTATGGCTACACCTTC. This gives the protein CASSFATGSYGYTF.

The genes are TRBV7-9 and TRBJ2-7; no clear D gene. Germline loops: CDR1 SEHNR, CDR2 FQNEAQ (reference sequence). Trimming took 4 bases from V and 1 from J, leaving 11 bases between them. This CDR3 is built from 14 residues. The CDR3 spells CASSSSKGSYEQYF. CDR3 sequence (DNA): TGTGCCAGCAGCTCCAGTAAGGGATCCTACGAGCAGTACTTC.

V gene TRBV19 combines with J gene TRBJ2-1, with TRBD2 identical over 8 bases. Trimming cost V 5 bases and J 9 bases; bases outside gene matches: 9. Per germline, CDR1 LNHDA and CDR2 SQIVND (reference sequence). The CDR3 spans 14 residues. CDR3 region: CASSGLAGSPEQFF. The CDR3 bases are TGTGCCAGTAGTGGGTTAGCGGGGAGCCCTGAGCAGTTCTTC.

On this clone itself: The sample carries other DNA sequences with the same CDR3. The chain combines TRBV28 with TRBJ1-2, with TRBD1 identical over 9 bases. In germline, CDR1 is MDHEN, CDR2 SYDVKM. There are 14 residues in the CDR3. V lost 3 bases, J lost 5 bases, and 4 bases stayed unmatched. The DNA for the CDR3 is TGTGCCAGCAGTTTGGGACAGGGCCTTTATGGCTACACCTTC. Amino acids: CASSLGQGLYGYTF.

The chain employs TRBV4-1 and TRBJ1-4, with TRBD1 identical over 10 bases. V was clipped by 0 bases and J by 6 bases; unmatched bases: 4. The CDR3 length is 16 residues. Per the germline V gene, CDR1 is MGHRA and CDR2 is YSYEKL. The DNA for the CDR3 is TGCGCCAGCAGCCAAGATCTCGGGACAGGGGATGAAAAACTGTTTTTT. Its translation: CASSQDLGTGDEKLFF.

V gene TRBV27 combines with J gene TRBJ1-6, with unresolved D. The CDR3 length is 14 residues. Trimming cost V 5 bases and J 8 bases, with 13 bases left between them. Germline V CDR1 and CDR2: MNHEY, SMNVEV (reference sequence). The CDR3: CASSISDGYSPLHF. CDR3 coding DNA: TGTGCCAGCAGTATCTCGGACGGATATTCACCCCTCCACTTT.

CDR3 protein: CASSPPTSGPNEQFF. CDR3 DNA: TGTGCCAGCTCACCACCGACTAGCGGTCCCAATGAGCAGTTCTTC. This chain uses TRBV18 with TRBJ2-1; 9 nucleotides line up with TRBD2. V was pared by 0 bases and J by 6 bases, with 3 bases of the junction left unmatched. The CDR3 is 15 amino acids. Germline lookup yields CDR1 KGHSH and CDR2 LQKENI.

This clone was detected a few times. The chain has TRBV19 and TRBJ1-2, with TRBD1 as a possible D gene (5 bases). The CDR3 sequence is 15 residues long. Trimming took 2 bases from V and 8 from J, leaving 18 bases between them. Germline V gene sequence: CDR1 LNHDA, CDR2 SQIVND (reference sequence). CDR3 region: CASSILQGDRQGYTF. DNA for the CDR3: TGTGCCAGTAGTATACTCCAAGGGGACCGGCAAGGCTACACCTTC.

V is TRBV28 and J is TRBJ1-3; a weak D match, TRBD1 (5 bases). Germline CDR1 MDHEN, CDR2 SYDVKM. V lost 7 bases, J lost 2 bases, and 15 bases lay in between. The CDR3 is 15 amino acids. CDR3 sequence: CASNSGASAGNTIYF. The CDR3 region has the DNA TGTGCCAGCAATTCTGGGGCGAGTGCTGGAAACACCATATATTTT.

The chain has TRBV29-1 and TRBJ2-1, with D possibly being TRBD2 (6 bases). The V gene's germline CDR1 is SQVTM and CDR2 ANQGSEA. CDR3 length: 11 residues. The DNA for the CDR3 is TGCACCCTCGGACTATACAATGAGCAGTTCTTC. Its translation is CTLGLYNEQFF.

The V gene is TRBV5-4, the J gene TRBJ1-4; D unclear. V lost 4 bases and J lost 5, with 9 bases in between. CDR3 size: 13 residues. Germline V gives CDR1 SGHNT, CDR2 YYREEE (reference sequence). In nucleotides, the CDR3 is TGTGCCAGCAGCCCTGACCCAAATGAAAAACTGTTTTTT. Encoded protein: CASSPDPNEKLFF.

V usage is TRBV6-4 and J usage is TRBJ1-2, with 9 bases identical to TRBD1. Trimming cost V 3 bases and J 7 bases; bases outside gene matches: 9. The CDR3 is made up of 15 amino acids. In germline, CDR1 is MRHNA, CDR2 SNTAGT. The chain's CDR3 is CASSESTGGYGGYTF. CDR3 sequence (DNA): TGTGCCAGCAGTGAGTCCACAGGGGGCTATGGTGGCTACACCTTC.